The 23 T cell receptor beta chains below come from one sample, sequenced in a study of monozygotic twins with inflammatory bowel disease. From its re-call of the 5' RACE reads, TCRdb lists each CDR3 protein once, without DNA. This sample's clone table lists over 150,000 distinct CDR3 sequences. Source material: blood. Receptors originate from a human donor with ulcerative colitis or Crohn's disease, or a healthy co-twin of an affected twin (not recorded which).

The V call is TRBV12-3 or TRBV12-4, the J call TRBJ2-7. CDR3 length equals 14 residues. CDR3 region: CASTVDRSSYEQYF.

The V call is TRBV7-2, the J call TRBJ2-1. Germline CDR1 reads SGHTA; CDR2 reads FQGNSA. This CDR3 comprises 11 residues. This CDR3 is CASSFTNEQFF. The complete variable domain, with remaining parts taken from reference TRBV7-2 and TRBJ2-1, reads GAGVSQSPSNKVTEKGKDVELRCDPISGHTALYWYRQSLGQGLEFLIYFQGNSAPDKSGLPSDRFSAERTGGSVSTLTIQRTQQEDSAVYLCASSFTNEQFFGPGTRLTVL.

The chain links TRBV12-3 or TRBV12-4 to TRBJ1-6. This CDR3 is built from 15 residues. The CDR3 loop reads CASSFDRGGNSPLHF.

The V call is TRBV20-1, the J call TRBJ1-1; without DNA, the TCRdb call of TRBD1 cannot be checked. The germline V gene encodes CDR1 DFQATT and CDR2 SNEGSKA (reference sequence). The CDR3 runs to 12 residues. Here the CDR3 reads CSAVQGGFGAFF.

This chain links TRBV7-3 with TRBJ2-5; TCRdb names TRBD1, which stays unverified in the absence of DNA. The CDR3 runs to 14 residues. CDR1 and CDR2 (germline): SGHTA, FQGTGA. The CDR3 sequence: CASSLTGQGQTQYF.

The chain employs TRBV14 and TRBJ2-1; TCRdb's D call of TRBD1 is untestable without DNA. CDR1 and CDR2 from the germline V gene are SGHDN and FVKESK. This CDR3 region has 15 residues. The CDR3: CASSQVGGAPNEQFF.

The genes are TRBV5-1 and TRBJ2-5; the D call of TRBD1 rests on TCRdb alone, since no DNA is present to check it. CDR1 SGHRS and CDR2 YFSETQ come from the germline V gene. The CDR3 is made up of 14 amino acids. CDR3 sequence: CASKEGAAVETQYF.

This chain links TRBV4-2 with TRBJ1-1; TCRdb picks TRBD1, but there is no DNA to check that call. Germline loops: CDR1 LGHNA, CDR2 YNFKEQ. CDR3 length: 14 amino acids. CDR3 region: CASSQATAAQEAFF.

This chain joins TRBV18 and TRBJ1-5. CDR3 length equals 13 residues. CDR1 and CDR2 from the germline V gene are KGHSH and LQKENI. CDR3 loop: CASSPQDGTYQHF.

The gene calls are TRBV2 and TRBJ1-1; TCRdb designates TRBD1, a call that cannot be tested without DNA. Germline V gene lookup returns CDR1 SNHLY and CDR2 FYNNEI. The CDR3 is 13 amino acids. The CDR3: CASSPGTKTEAFF.

This chain uses TRBV7-2 with TRBJ2-1. CDR3 size: 14 residues. Germline CDR1 is SGHTA and CDR2 is FQGNSA. This CDR3 is CASSLVWQNNEQFF.

This sequence joins TRBV20-1 and TRBJ2-2; TCRdb selects TRBD1, and the lack of DNA leaves this call unchecked. The CDR3 consists of 16 residues. Germline CDR1 DFQATT, CDR2 SNEGSKA (reference sequence). CDR3 sequence: CSAREQGLSNTGELFF.

This chain uses TRBV7-2 with TRBJ2-7; there is no DNA to check the TCRdb D call of TRBD1. The CDR3 extends over 15 amino acids. Germline values: CDR1 SGHTA, CDR2 FQGNSA. The CDR3 is CASRPSGQFRGEQYF.

V gene TRBV7-2 combines with J gene TRBJ2-7; no DNA is available, so the TRBD2 call from TCRdb remains unchecked. The CDR3 sequence is 17 residues long. Germline CDR1 and CDR2: SGHTA and FQGNSA. CDR3 loop: CASSIASGGAEGHEQYF.

CDR3: CATSRDWYNEQFF. The V and J genes are TRBV15 and TRBJ2-1. In germline, CDR1 is LNHNV, CDR2 YYDKDF (reference sequence). This CDR3 region has 13 residues.

The chain combines TRBV20-1 with TRBJ2-1; without DNA, the TCRdb call of TRBD2 cannot be checked. The CDR3 length is 19 residues. The germline V gene has CDR1 DFQATT and CDR2 SNEGSKA (reference sequence). The CDR3 sequence is CSAQPSGGLGSGSLYEQFF.

The rearrangement joins TRBV15 to TRBJ2-7; TCRdb calls TRBD1, which cannot be checked without DNA. This CDR3 has 15 amino acids. Germline V CDR1 and CDR2: LNHNV, YYDKDF (reference sequence). The CDR3 loop is CATSRGTGTSYEQYF.

The chain couples TRBV11-2 to TRBJ2-2; lacking DNA, the TRBD2 call made by TCRdb goes unchecked. Germline V lookup: CDR1 SGHAT, CDR2 FQNNGV. CDR3 length: 14 residues. The CDR3: CASRPAGLTGELFF. Complete variable domain (other parts from reference TRBV11-2 and TRBJ2-2): EAGVAQSPRYKIIEKRQSVAFWCNPISGHATLYWYQQILGQGPKLLIQFQNNGVVDDSQLPKDRFSAERLKGVDSTLKIQPAKLEDSAVYLCASRPAGLTGELFFGEGSRLTVL.

V usage is TRBV7-9 and J usage is TRBJ2-3; TCRdb reports TRBD1, a call that lacks DNA to check it against. This CDR3 comprises 13 residues. CDR1 SEHNR and CDR2 FQNEAQ come from the germline V gene (reference sequence). CDR3 protein: CASSSLRGRTQYF.

The genes are TRBV20-1 and TRBJ2-3; there is no DNA to check the TCRdb D call of TRBD1. Germline lookup yields CDR1 DFQATT and CDR2 SNEGSKA (reference sequence). The CDR3 has 16 amino acids. The chain's CDR3 is CSANVPTDRGADTQYF.

V is TRBV19 and J is TRBJ1-5. The CDR3 has 15 amino acids. Per the germline V gene, CDR1 is LNHDA and CDR2 is SQIVND (reference sequence). The CDR3 is CASSPFGGFNQPQHF.

The chain uses TRBV5-1 and TRBJ2-5; TCRdb picks TRBD1, but there is no DNA to check that call. CDR1 is SGHRS, CDR2 YFSETQ, per germline. The CDR3 has 16 residues. The CDR3 loop reads CASSWPSGGAGETQYF.

V and J are TRBV20-1 and TRBJ2-7; without DNA, the TCRdb call of TRBD1 cannot be checked. Germline CDR1 and CDR2: DFQATT and SNEGSKA (reference sequence). CDR3 length equals 14 residues. The CDR3 reads CSARAPGTPDEQYF.